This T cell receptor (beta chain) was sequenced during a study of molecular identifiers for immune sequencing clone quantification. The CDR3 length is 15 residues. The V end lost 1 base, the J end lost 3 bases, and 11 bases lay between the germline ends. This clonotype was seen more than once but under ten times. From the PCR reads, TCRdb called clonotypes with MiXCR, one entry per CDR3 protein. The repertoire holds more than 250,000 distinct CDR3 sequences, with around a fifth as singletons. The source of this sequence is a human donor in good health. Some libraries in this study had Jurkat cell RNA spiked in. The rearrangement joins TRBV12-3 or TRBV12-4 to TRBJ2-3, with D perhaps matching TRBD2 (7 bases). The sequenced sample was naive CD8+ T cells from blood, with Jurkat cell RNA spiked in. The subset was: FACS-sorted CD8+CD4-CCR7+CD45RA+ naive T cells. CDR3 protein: CASSLDGGRTDTQYF. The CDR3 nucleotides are TGTGCCAGCAGTTTAGACGGGGGGCGGACAGATACGCAGTATTTT.